This T cell receptor (beta chain) was found in a study of identical twins. Study-wide findings and caveats: The authors noted that invariant MAIT and iNKT cells could partly confound zero-insertion analyses. Conclusions rested on cross-sectional statistics rather than following the same donors.

The CDR3 loop spans 16 amino acids. V gave up 3 bases and J gave up 2 bases, with 15 bases separating them. Via MiXCR, TCRdb re-called the 5' RACE reads, giving one row per CDR3 protein. The sample carries 200,000 to 250,000 distinct CDR3 sequences, around 6.6% recorded once. This clonotype was detected ten times or more. No antigen is known for it. In addition, the sample was reused for a study of yellow fever vaccine responses in identical twins.

The receptor comes from a woman aged 18-30 years in good health. The V gene is TRBV12-3 or TRBV12-4, the J gene TRBJ2-3; a weak D match, TRBD2 (5 bases). Sequenced sample: memory (CD45RO+) T cells sorted from blood. In DNA, the CDR3 is TGTGCCAGCAGTTTGGTTCTGTCTAGCATCACAGATACGCAGTATTTT. Protein sequence: CASSLVLSSITDTQYF.